This T cell receptor (beta chain) was identified during a study of identical twins. A universal primer site was added by template switching, and unique molecular identifiers were carried by the cDNA. TCRdb fed the 5' RACE reads into MiXCR, producing one record per CDR3 protein. The table has about 550,000 distinct CDR3 sequences, about a fifth seen once. For this clonotype: What it recognizes is unknown.

Study-wide results and caveats: Those out-of-frame alpha sequences shared by twins showed an excess of low generation probability. The abundant beta clonotypes from cord blood had fewer insertions, and memory repertoires had none of this.

In addition, the sample was reused for a study of yellow fever vaccine responses in identical twins.

The sequenced sample consisted of CD4+ T cells sorted from blood. This receptor was identified in a woman aged 18 to 35 in good health.

DNA of the CDR3: TGTGCCACCAGCAGGGACAGGGGGCACCCAGATACGCAGTATTTT. Its protein is CATSRDRGHPDTQYF. The J gene is TRBJ2-3, the V gene TRBV15, with 11 bases matching TRBD1. This CDR3 spans 15 amino acids. Trimming at V came to 3 bases and at J to 4 bases, leaving 3 bases not matched to a gene. Germline loops: CDR1 LNHNV, CDR2 YYDKDF (reference sequence).